The rows below give T cell receptor beta chains drawn from one sample of a study of T-cell reconstitution after alpha-beta-depleted transplantation in children. TCRdb re-called the PCR reads through MiXCR, storing one row per CDR3 protein. This sample has approximately 300,000 distinct CDR3 sequences, with roughly a tenth found just once. The sequences come from PBMCs, collected before TCRalphabeta/CD19-depleted stem cell transplant. Receptors were obtained from a boy under two years old with acute myeloid leukemia, due to receive a stem cell transplant. The CDR3 runs from the conserved cysteine through the conserved F or W. A D gene is named only where the DNA matches it firmly. Size is omitted from some rows. Given values are once, few, many or a class for expanded clones.

d_call,v_call,clone_size,j_call,cdr3_nt,cdr3_aa
NA,TRBV12-3/TRBV12-4,many,TRBJ2-3,TGTGCCAGCAGTTTGGTGAGACTCCAGCCGTATTTT,CASSLVRLQPYF
TRBD2,TRBV25-1,few,TRBJ2-1,TGTGCCAGCAGTGAATATTTTGCGGGAGCCTACAATGAGCAGTTCTTC,CASSEYFAGAYNEQFF
NA,TRBV7-9,many,TRBJ2-3,TGTGCCAGCAGCCCCGGACGAAGGAGGGATTTT,CASSPGRRRDF
TRBD1,TRBV5-4,NA,TRBJ2-1,TGTGCCAGCAGCCCTGGGGTCCTAGGGGGCGCCATGAATGAGCAGTTCTTC,CASSPGVLGGAMNEQFF
NA,TRBV20-1,many,TRBJ2-3,TGCAGTTCCGGGGACACAGATACGCAGTATTTT,CSSGDTDTQYF
NA,TRBV5-1,many,TRBJ2-1,TGCGCCAGCAGCTCGAATTTGAACTTCTCCTACAATGAGCAGTTCTTC,CASSSNLNFSYNEQFF
NA,TRBV19,many,TRBJ2-6,TGTGCCAGTAGTATTCGAGGGTACGGGGCCAACGTCCTGACTTTC,CASSIRGYGANVLTF
TRBD2,TRBV4-3,many,TRBJ2-2,TGCGCCAGCAGCCAAACTAGCGGGAGGATTAACACCGGGGAGCTGTTTTTT,CASSQTSGRINTGELFF
NA,TRBV29-1,many,TRBJ1-3,TGCAGCGTCCGACGCAACTCTGGAAACACCATATATTTT,CSVRRNSGNTIYF
TRBD2,TRBV5-6,NA,TRBJ2-5,TGTGCCAGCAGCTTGGGGACTAGCGGGAGGATTCAAGAGACCCAGTACTTC,CASSLGTSGRIQETQYF
NA,TRBV20-1,many,TRBJ1-5,TGCAGTGGCAGAATGGGCAATCAGCCCCAGCATTTT,CSGRMGNQPQHF
TRBD1,TRBV14,few,TRBJ2-3,TGTGCCAGCAGCCGAGGGACAGGATTCACAGATACGCAGTATTTT,CASSRGTGFTDTQYF
TRBD1,TRBV29-1,many,TRBJ1-1,TGCAGCGTTGAAGCTGGACAGGGAGCCACTGAAGCTTTCTTT,CSVEAGQGATEAFF
TRBD2,TRBV6-1,many,TRBJ2-4,TGTGCCAGCAGTGAATATGGGGGGCGGCGGGAGGGGGCCAAAAACATTCAGTACTTC,CASSEYGGRREGAKNIQYF
NA,TRBV7-2,many,TRBJ2-1,TGTTCCAGCAGTGGACAGTATTCCTACCACAATGAGCAGTTCTTC,CSSSGQYSYHNEQFF
NA,TRBV5-5,many,TRBJ2-3,TGTGCCAGCAGCATACGTCCAACGGGGGTGATCACAGATACGCAGTATTTT,CASSIRPTGVITDTQYF
TRBD1,TRBV5-5,many,TRBJ1-6,TGTGCCAGCAGCTTGTATCACAGGGGGTTCTCACCCCTCCACTTT,CASSLYHRGFSPLHF
NA,TRBV20-1,many,TRBJ2-7,TGCAGTGCTAGAGATGGGGGGCGAACCTACGAGCAGTACTTC,CSARDGGRTYEQYF
TRBD1,TRBV4-3,many,TRBJ1-5,TGCGCCAGCAGCCAAGATCAGGGGGCGCGGCCCCAGCATTTT,CASSQDQGARPQHF
TRBD2,TRBV12-3/TRBV12-4,many,TRBJ2-3,TGTGCCAGCAGCAGAACTAGCGGGGTAACAGATACGCAGTATTTT,CASSRTSGVTDTQYF
NA,TRBV20-1,many,TRBJ1-3,TGCAGTGCTAGAGTTCCCCACAGAAACACCATATATTTT,CSARVPHRNTIYF
NA,TRBV7-9,many,TRBJ2-5,TGTGCCAGCACCAAAACGGCAGGGGTACAAGAGACCCAGTACTTC,CASTKTAGVQETQYF
TRBD2,TRBV19,few,TRBJ2-1,TGTGCCAGTAGCAGCCGGGACTACCTCAGTGAGCAGTTCTTC,CASSSRDYLSEQFF
NA,TRBV12-3/TRBV12-4,many,TRBJ1-3,TGTGCCAGCACCAAACAGGGAAGAACTGGAAACACCATATATTTT,CASTKQGRTGNTIYF
TRBD1,TRBV29-1,many,TRBJ2-1,TGCAGCGTTAGGGACAGGGGACAGTTCTTC,CSVRDRGQFF
NA,TRBV9,many,TRBJ2-7,TGTGCCAGCAGCGTAGGACAAACCTACGAGCAGTACTTC,CASSVGQTYEQYF
NA,TRBV7-3,many,TRBJ2-3,TGTGCCAGCAGCTTAACCCACAGCACAGATACGCAGTATTTT,CASSLTHSTDTQYF
NA,TRBV25-1,many,TRBJ2-7,TGTGCCAGCTCCAATTTCGGACAGAACGACGAGCAGTACTTC,CASSNFGQNDEQYF
TRBD1,TRBV4-1,few,TRBJ2-2,TGCGCCAGCAGCCCCACAGGGAAGGGGGCAATGGGGACCGGGGAGCTGTTTTTT,CASSPTGKGAMGTGELFF
TRBD1,TRBV4-2,few,TRBJ1-1,TGTGCCAGCAGCCAAGGACAGGGACGGACGGACACTGAAGCTTTCTTT,CASSQGQGRTDTEAFF
NA,TRBV12-3/TRBV12-4,many,TRBJ2-1,TGTGCCAGCAGTTTTTTCGGGAGTTCCTACAATGAGCAGTTCTTC,CASSFFGSSYNEQFF
NA,TRBV10-3,many,TRBJ2-1,TGTGCCATCAGTGACCATCGGGTCAATGAGCAGTTCTTC,CAISDHRVNEQFF
NA,TRBV6-2/TRBV6-3,NA,TRBJ1-5,TGTGCCAGCAGTTACGACAGGTTGAATAGCAATCAGCCCCAGCATTTT,CASSYDRLNSNQPQHF
NA,TRBV27,NA,TRBJ2-7,TGTGCCAGCAGTTTATCAGGCCAGGGGTTACGCTACGAGCAGTACTTC,CASSLSGQGLRYEQYF
NA,TRBV15,many,TRBJ2-2,TGTGCCACCAGCAGAGATGATACGGGGGAGCTGTTTTTT,CATSRDDTGELFF
NA,TRBV5-1,NA,TRBJ2-3,TGCGCCAGCAGCTCCGACAGGACCCGCACAGATACGCAGTATTTT,CASSSDRTRTDTQYF
NA,TRBV12-3/TRBV12-4,many,TRBJ2-7,TGTGCCAGCAGGCCGGGAAGCCTTTACGAGCAGTACTTC,CASRPGSLYEQYF
NA,TRBV20-1,NA,TRBJ1-5,TGCAGTGCTAGAGTGCCGGGACGGATAAATCAGCCCCAGCATTTT,CSARVPGRINQPQHF
NA,TRBV6-5,many,TRBJ2-6,TGTGCCAGCAGTTACGGGGTAGGGACTGGGGCCAACGTCCTGACTTTC,CASSYGVGTGANVLTF
TRBD1,TRBV20-1,NA,TRBJ2-1,TGCAGTGCCCCCGGGACAGGTAACAATGAGCAGTTCTTC,CSAPGTGNNEQFF
TRBD2,TRBV6-1,many,TRBJ2-1,TGTGCCAGCAGTATCTCTAGCGGAGACTACAATGAGCAGTTCTTC,CASSISSGDYNEQFF
NA,TRBV29-1,many,TRBJ2-7,TGCAGCGGGAGGGACATTATAACCTACGAGCAGTACTTC,CSGRDIITYEQYF
NA,TRBV7-8,once,TRBJ1-4,TGTGCCAGCAGCCATAGTCGGCAGTTCTCAACTAATGAAAAACTGTTTTTT,CASSHSRQFSTNEKLFF
TRBD1,TRBV2,many,TRBJ2-7,TGTGCCAGCAGAAGGGACAGAAACTCCTACGAGCAGTACTTC,CASRRDRNSYEQYF
NA,TRBV4-1,few,TRBJ2-3,TGCGCCAGCAGCCCACTCATAACAGATACGCAGTATTTT,CASSPLITDTQYF
NA,TRBV12-3/TRBV12-4,many,TRBJ2-6,TGTGCCAGCAGTCTCACAGGTTCTGGGGCCAACGTCCTGACTTTC,CASSLTGSGANVLTF
NA,TRBV20-1,many,TRBJ2-2,TGCAGTGCTAAAGGCCAGCTACACACCGGGGAGCTGTTTTTT,CSAKGQLHTGELFF